The source of this TCR beta chain is a study of cytomegalovirus exposure and HLA in healthy donors. V was clipped by 4 bases and J by 2 bases; unmatched bases: 4. Germline CDR1 and CDR2: SGHNT and YYREEE (reference sequence). The CDR3 covers 15 residues. Here immunoSEQ multiplex PCR was the method, and the copy in TCRdb shows in-frame clones only, minus some. The table shows about 150,000 clones, with approximately 86% occurring only once. This receptor was identified in a human donor in good health. The chain has TRBV5-4 and TRBJ2-2; 8 bases are a match to TRBD1. Material: PBMCs. CDR3 sequence reads: CASSRDRGNTGELFF. As DNA, the CDR3 is TGTGCCAGCAGCAGAGACAGGGGAAACACCGGGGAGCTGTTTTTT. Variable domain in full (rest from reference TRBV5-4 and TRBJ2-2): ETGVTQSPTHLIKTRGQQVTLRCSSQSGHNTVSWYQQALGQGPQFIFQYYREEENGRGNFPPRFSGLQFPNYSSELNVNALELDDSALYLCASSRDRGNTGELFFGEGSRLTVL.